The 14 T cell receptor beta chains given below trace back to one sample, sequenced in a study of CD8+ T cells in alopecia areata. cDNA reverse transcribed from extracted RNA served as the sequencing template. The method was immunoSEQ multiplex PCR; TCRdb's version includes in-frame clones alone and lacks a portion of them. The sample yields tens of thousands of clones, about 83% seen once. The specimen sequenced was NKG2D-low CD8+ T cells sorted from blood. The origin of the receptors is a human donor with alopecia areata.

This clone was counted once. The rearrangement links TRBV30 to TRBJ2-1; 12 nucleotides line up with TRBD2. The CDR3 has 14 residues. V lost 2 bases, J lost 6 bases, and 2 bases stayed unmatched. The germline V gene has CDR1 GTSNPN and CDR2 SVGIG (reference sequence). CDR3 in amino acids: CAWSPTSGGNEQFF. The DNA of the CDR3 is TGTGCCTGGAGTCCGACTAGCGGGGGCAATGAGCAGTTCTTC.

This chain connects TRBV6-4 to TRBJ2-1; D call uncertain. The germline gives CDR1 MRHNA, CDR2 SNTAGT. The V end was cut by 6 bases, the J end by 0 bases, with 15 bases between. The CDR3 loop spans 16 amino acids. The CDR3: CASSQEGPGSYNEQFF. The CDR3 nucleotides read TGTGCCAGCAGCCAAGAAGGGCCCGGCTCCTACAATGAGCAGTTCTTC.

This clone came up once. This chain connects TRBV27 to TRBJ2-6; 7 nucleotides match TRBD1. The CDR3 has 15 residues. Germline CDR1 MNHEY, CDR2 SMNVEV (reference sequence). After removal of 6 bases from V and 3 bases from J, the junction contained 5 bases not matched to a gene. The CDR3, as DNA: TGTGCCAGCAGGCAAGGGGGCGGTGGGGCCAACGTCCTGACTTTC. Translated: CASRQGGGGANVLTF.

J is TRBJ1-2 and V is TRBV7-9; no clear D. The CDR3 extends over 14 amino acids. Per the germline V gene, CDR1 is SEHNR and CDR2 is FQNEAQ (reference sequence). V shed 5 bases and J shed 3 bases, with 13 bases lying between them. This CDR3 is CASSPSFGDYGYTF. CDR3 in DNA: TGTGCCAGCAGCCCCTCATTTGGGGACTATGGCTACACCTTC.

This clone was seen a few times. The CDR3 DNA reads as TGTGCCACCAGCACCATTGGACAGGGTGGACAGCCCCAGCATTTT. Amino acids: CATSTIGQGGQPQHF. The V and J genes are TRBV15 and TRBJ1-5; 8 bases line up with TRBD1. This CDR3 has 15 residues. V trimming: 4 bases; J trimming: 7 bases; junction bases outside the gene matches: 9. Per the germline V gene, CDR1 is LNHNV and CDR2 is YYDKDF (reference sequence).

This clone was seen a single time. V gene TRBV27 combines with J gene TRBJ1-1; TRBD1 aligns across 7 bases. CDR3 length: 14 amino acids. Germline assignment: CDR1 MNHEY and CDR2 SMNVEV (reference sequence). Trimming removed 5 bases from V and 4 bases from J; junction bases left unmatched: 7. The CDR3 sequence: CASSPHPGGTEAFF. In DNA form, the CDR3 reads TGTGCCAGCAGTCCCCACCCAGGGGGCACTGAAGCTTTCTTT.

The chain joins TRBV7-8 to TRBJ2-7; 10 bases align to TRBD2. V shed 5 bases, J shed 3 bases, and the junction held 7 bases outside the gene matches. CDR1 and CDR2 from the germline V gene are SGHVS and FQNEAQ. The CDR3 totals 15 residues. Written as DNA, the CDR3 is TGTGCCAGCAGCCTACCTAGCGGGAGCTTCTACGAGCAGTACTTC. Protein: CASSLPSGSFYEQYF.

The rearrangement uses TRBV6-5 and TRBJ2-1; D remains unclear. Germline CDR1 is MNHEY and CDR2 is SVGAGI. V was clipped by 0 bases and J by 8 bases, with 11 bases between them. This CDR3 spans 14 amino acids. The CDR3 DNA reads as TGTGCCAGCAGTTACTCGATGACAAGCCATGAGCAGTTCTTC. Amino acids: CASSYSMTSHEQFF.

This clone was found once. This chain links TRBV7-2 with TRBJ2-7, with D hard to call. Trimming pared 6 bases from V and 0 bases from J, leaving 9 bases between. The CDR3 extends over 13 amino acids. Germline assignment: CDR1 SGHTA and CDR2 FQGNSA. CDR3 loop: CASSHPGSYEQYF. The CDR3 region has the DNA TGTGCCAGCAGTCATCCTGGCTCCTACGAGCAGTACTTC. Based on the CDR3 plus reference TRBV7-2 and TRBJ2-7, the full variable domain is GAGVSQSPSNKVTEKGKDVELRCDPISGHTALYWYRQSLGQGLEFLIYFQGNSAPDKSGLPSDRFSAERTGGSVSTLTIQRTQQEDSAVYLCASSHPGSYEQYFGPGTRLTVT.

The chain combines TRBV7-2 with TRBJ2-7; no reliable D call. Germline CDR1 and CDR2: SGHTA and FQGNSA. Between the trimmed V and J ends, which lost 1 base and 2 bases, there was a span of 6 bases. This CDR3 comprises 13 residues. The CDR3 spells CASSLGTAYEQYF. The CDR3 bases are TGTGCCAGCAGCTTAGGGACCGCCTACGAGCAGTACTTC.

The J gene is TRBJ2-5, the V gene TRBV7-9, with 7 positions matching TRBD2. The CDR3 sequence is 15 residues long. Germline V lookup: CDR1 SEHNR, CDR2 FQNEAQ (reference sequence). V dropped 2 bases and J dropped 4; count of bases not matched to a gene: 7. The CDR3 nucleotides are TGTGCCAGCAGCTTACAAGCGGGAATTGGAGAGACCCAGTACTTC. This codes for CASSLQAGIGETQYF.

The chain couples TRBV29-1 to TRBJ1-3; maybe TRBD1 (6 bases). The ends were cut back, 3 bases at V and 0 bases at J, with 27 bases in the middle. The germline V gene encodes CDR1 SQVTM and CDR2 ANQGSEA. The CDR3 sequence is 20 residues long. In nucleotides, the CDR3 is TGCAGCGTTGACTATGCAGAACCTCCGGGACAAACGAGCTCTGGAAACACCATATATTTT. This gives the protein CSVDYAEPPGQTSSGNTIYF.

In nucleotides, the CDR3 is TGTGCCAGCAGTCTGCAAATGCGGGCAGGGAAAGAGCAGTACTTC. Its protein is CASSLQMRAGKEQYF. V and J are TRBV27 and TRBJ2-7; the D gene could be TRBD1 or TRBD2 (5 bases each). The CDR3 contains 15 residues. The germline V gene has CDR1 MNHEY and CDR2 SMNVEV (reference sequence). The V end was cut by 5 bases, the J end by 7 bases, with 21 bases between.

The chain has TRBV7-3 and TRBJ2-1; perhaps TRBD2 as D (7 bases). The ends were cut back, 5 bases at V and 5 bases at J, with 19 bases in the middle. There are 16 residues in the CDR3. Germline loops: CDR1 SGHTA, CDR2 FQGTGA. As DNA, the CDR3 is TGTGCCAGCAGCGAAGGTCGGGGGGCCTTCGACAATGAGCAGTTCTTC. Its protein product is CASSEGRGAFDNEQFF.